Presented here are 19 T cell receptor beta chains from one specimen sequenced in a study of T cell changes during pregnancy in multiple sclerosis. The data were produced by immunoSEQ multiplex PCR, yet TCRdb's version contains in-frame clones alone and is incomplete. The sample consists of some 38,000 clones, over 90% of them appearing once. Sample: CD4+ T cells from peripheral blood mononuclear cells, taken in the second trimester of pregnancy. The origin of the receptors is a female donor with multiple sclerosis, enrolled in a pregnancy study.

DNA of the CDR3: TGTGCCATCAGTAGCGGGCAAAACAATGAGCAGTTCTTC. Translated: CAISSGQNNEQFF. This sequence joins TRBV10-3 and TRBJ2-1; a possible D gene is TRBD2 (6 bases). The CDR3 totals 13 residues. V shed 5 bases and J shed 5 bases, with 10 bases lying between them. Per the germline V gene, CDR1 is ENHRY and CDR2 is SYGVKD.

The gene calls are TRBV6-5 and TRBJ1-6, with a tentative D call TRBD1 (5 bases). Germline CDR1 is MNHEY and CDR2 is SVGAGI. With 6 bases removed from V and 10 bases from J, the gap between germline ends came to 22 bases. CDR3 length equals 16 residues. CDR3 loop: CASSYDPGPGHSPLHF. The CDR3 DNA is TGTGCCAGCAGCTACGATCCGGGTCCTGGACACTCACCCCTCCACTTT.

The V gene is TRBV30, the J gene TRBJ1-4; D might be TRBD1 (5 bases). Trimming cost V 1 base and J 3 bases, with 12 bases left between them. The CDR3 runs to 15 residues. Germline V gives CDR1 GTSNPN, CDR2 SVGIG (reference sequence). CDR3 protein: CAWSAGLQSNEKLFF. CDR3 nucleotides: TGTGCCTGGAGTGCAGGGCTCCAGTCTAATGAAAAACTGTTTTTT.

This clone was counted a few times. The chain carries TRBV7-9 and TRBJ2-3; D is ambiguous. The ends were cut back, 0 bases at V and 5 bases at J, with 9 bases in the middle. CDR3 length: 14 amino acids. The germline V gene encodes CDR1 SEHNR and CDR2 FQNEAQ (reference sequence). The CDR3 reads CASSLAGQVDTQYF. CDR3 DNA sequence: TGTGCCAGCAGCTTAGCGGGCCAAGTAGATACGCAGTATTTT.

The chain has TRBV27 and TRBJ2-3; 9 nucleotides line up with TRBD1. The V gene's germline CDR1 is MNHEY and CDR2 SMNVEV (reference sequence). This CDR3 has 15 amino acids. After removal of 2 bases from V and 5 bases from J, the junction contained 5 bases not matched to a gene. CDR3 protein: CASSLGTGLGDTQYF. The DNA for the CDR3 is TGTGCCAGCAGTTTAGGGACAGGGCTTGGAGATACGCAGTATTTT.

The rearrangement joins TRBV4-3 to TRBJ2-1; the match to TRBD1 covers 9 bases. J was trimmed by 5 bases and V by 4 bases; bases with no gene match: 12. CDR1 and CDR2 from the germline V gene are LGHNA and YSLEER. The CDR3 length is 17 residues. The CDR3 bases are TGCGCCAGCAGCCGTAAAGCCGGGACAGGGAGAGACAATGAGCAGTTCTTC. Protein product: CASSRKAGTGRDNEQFF.

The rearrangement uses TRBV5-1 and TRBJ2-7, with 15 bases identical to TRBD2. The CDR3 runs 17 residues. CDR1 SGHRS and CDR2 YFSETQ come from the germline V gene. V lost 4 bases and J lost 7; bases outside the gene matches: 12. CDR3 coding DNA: TGCGCCAGCAGCCCCGGACTAGCGGGGGGGCCCGGGGGGGAGCAGTACTTC. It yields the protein CASSPGLAGGPGGEQYF.

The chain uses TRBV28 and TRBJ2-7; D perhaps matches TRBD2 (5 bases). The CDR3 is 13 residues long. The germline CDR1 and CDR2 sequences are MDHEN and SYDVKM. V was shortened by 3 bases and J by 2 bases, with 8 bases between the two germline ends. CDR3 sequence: CASSFGGTYEQYF. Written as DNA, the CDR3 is TGTGCCAGCAGTTTCGGAGGAACCTACGAGCAGTACTTC. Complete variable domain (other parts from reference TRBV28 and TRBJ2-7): DVKVTQSSRYLVKRTGEKVFLECVQDMDHENMFWYRQDPGLGLRLIYFSYDVKMKEKGDIPEGYSVSREKKERFSLILESASTNQTSMYLCASSFGGTYEQYFGPGTRLTVT.

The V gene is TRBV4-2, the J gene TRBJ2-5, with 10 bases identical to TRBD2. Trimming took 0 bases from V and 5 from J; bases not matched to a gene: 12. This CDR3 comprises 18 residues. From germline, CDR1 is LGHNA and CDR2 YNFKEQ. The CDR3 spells CASSQEFSGGAFVETQYF. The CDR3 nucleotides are TGTGCCAGCAGCCAAGAGTTCAGCGGGGGGGCTTTTGTGGAGACCCAGTACTTC.

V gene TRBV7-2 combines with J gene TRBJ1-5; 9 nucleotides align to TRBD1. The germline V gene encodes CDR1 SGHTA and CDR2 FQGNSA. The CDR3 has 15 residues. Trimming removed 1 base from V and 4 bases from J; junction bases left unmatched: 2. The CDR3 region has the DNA TGTGCCAGCAGCTTAGGGGACAGGGAAAATCAGCCCCAGCATTTT. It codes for CASSLGDRENQPQHF.

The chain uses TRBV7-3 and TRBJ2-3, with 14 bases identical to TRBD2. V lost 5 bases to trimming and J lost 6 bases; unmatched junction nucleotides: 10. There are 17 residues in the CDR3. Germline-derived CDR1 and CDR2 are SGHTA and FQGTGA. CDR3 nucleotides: TGTGCCAGCAGCCTCGGGACTAGCGGGGGCCTAAAGGATACGCAGTATTTT. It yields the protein CASSLGTSGGLKDTQYF.

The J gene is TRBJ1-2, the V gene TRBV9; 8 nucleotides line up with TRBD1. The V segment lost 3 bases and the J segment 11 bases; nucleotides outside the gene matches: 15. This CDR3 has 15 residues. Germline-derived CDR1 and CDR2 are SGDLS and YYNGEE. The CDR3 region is CASSAVDRGDPKYTF. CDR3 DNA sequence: TGTGCCAGCAGCGCAGTCGACAGGGGCGACCCCAAATACACCTTC.

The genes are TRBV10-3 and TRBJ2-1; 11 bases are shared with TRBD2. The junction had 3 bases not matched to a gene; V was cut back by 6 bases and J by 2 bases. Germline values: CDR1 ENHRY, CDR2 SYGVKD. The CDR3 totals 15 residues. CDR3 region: CAIRVSGGAYNEQFF. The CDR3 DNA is TGTGCCATCAGGGTTAGCGGGGGGGCCTACAATGAGCAGTTCTTC.

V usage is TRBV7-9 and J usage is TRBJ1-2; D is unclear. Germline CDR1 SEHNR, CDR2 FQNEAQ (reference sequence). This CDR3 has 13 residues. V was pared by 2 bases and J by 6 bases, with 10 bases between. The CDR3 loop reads CASSLMVGDGYTF. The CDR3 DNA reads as TGTGCCAGCAGCTTAATGGTGGGCGATGGCTACACCTTC.

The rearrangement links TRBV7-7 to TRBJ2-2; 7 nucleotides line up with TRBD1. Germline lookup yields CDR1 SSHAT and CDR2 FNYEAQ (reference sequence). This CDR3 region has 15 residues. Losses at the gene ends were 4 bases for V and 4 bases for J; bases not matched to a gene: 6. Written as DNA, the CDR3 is TGTGCCAGCAGCTCTCGGACAGGAGGCACCGGGGAGCTGTTTTTT. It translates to CASSSRTGGTGELFF.

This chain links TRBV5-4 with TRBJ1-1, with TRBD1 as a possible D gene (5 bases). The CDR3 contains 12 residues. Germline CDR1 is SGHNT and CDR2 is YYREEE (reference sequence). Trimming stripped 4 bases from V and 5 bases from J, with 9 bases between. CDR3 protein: CASSPGGTEAFF. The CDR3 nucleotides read TGTGCCAGCAGCCCCGGGGGGACTGAAGCTTTCTTT.

CDR3 nucleotide sequence: TGTGCCAGTATATCGAGAGGGGACATCTATGGCTACACCTTC. Its protein product is CASISRGDIYGYTF. The chain couples TRBV19 to TRBJ1-2; D is possibly TRBD1 (6 bases). From germline, CDR1 is LNHDA and CDR2 SQIVND (reference sequence). V was trimmed by 7 bases and J by 4 bases, leaving 16 bases between them. The CDR3 spans 14 residues.

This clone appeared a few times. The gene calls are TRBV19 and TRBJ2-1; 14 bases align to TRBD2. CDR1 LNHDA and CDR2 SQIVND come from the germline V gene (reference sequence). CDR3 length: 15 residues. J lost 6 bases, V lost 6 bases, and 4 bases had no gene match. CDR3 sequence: CASSQGLAGANEQFF. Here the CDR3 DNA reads TGTGCCAGTAGCCAGGGACTAGCGGGAGCCAATGAGCAGTTCTTC.

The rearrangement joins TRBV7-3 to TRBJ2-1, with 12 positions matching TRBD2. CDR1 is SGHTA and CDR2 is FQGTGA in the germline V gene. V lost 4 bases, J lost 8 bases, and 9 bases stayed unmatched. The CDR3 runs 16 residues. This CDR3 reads CASSSPGLAGGHEQFF. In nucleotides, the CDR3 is TGTGCCAGCAGCTCCCCGGGGCTAGCGGGAGGGCATGAGCAGTTCTTC.